The clone carrying this TCR beta chain was seen only once. Its cognate antigen is unknown. Germline CDR1 SQVTM, CDR2 ANQGSEA. V lost 2 bases, J lost 0 bases, and 11 bases lay in between. The CDR3 has 14 residues. These data belong to a study of CD8 T cells in Susac syndrome. With random hexamers, reverse transcription was performed on about 0.5 to 1 ug of RNA. An immunoSEQ multiplex PCR generated amplified TCR beta CDR3 products spanning 54 Vbeta and 13 Jbeta. TCRdb independently ran MiXCR on the immunoSEQ multiplex PCR reads; one entry per CDR3 protein. The table has some 400,000 distinct CDR3 sequences, 85% seen once. Study-wide results and caveats: As the study acknowledged, the number of individuals in its TCR sequencing and HLA analysis was relatively small.

Blood CD8+ and CD4+ T cells underwent high-throughput TCR beta sequencing. The CD8+ and CD4+ T cells were isolated magnetically using a negative isolation approach, whereas the TEMRA cells were enriched by FACS. The source material was CD8+ T cells from PBMCs. This chain connects TRBV29-1 to TRBJ2-7; D is uncertain. This clonotype was obtained from a human donor with multiple sclerosis. CDR3 protein: CSVESAASSYEQYF. In nucleotides, the CDR3 is TGCAGCGTTGAATCGGCCGCGAGCTCCTACGAGCAGTACTTC.